Below are 12 T cell receptor beta chains sequenced from a single sample in a study of radiotherapy plus CTLA-4 blockade in lung cancer. Clones were sequenced by immunoSEQ multiplex PCR, and TCRdb holds only the in-frame ones, with some missing. The table lists tens of thousands of clones, 60% to 80% of them singletons, with 9.8% in the top ten. The starting material was peripheral blood, obtained from a patient treated with radiotherapy plus ipilimumab. Source of these receptors: a human donor with non-small cell lung cancer who had stable disease on radiotherapy plus ipilimumab.

The chain carries TRBV5-1 and TRBJ1-4; TRBD1 might be the D (6 bases). This CDR3 is 15 amino acids long. CDR1 SGHRS and CDR2 YFSETQ come from the germline V gene. The ends were cut back, 0 bases at V and 2 bases at J, with 8 bases in the middle. The CDR3 DNA reads TGCGCCAGCAGCTTGGGAACAGGGACTAATGAAAAACTGTTTTTT. Translation: CASSLGTGTNEKLFF.

This chain links TRBV28 with TRBJ1-1, with a tentative D call TRBD1 (5 bases). Germline V lookup: CDR1 MDHEN, CDR2 SYDVKM. V lost 8 bases and J 2 bases, leaving 12 bases between the germline ends. The CDR3 is 13 residues long. The CDR3 spells CASQQAPNTEAFF. In DNA form, the CDR3 reads TGTGCCAGCCAACAGGCCCCTAACACTGAAGCTTTCTTT.

For the CDR3, the DNA is TGTGCCAGCAGCTTCCTCAGGGATACCTATGGCTACACCTTC. It translates to CASSFLRDTYGYTF. J is TRBJ1-2 and V is TRBV13, with D possibly matching TRBD1 (5 bases). The germline gives CDR1 PRHDT, CDR2 FYEKMQ (reference sequence). V shed 3 bases and J shed 4 bases, with 12 bases lying between them. This CDR3 has 14 amino acids.

CDR3 DNA: TGTGCCAGCAGGGAAAGGGGGCTTGGCTATGGCTACACCTTC. It codes for CASRERGLGYGYTF. This rearrangement joins TRBV6-5 to TRBJ1-2; 7 positions agree with TRBD1. From germline, CDR1 is MNHEY and CDR2 SVGAGI. The CDR3 has 14 residues. The trim removed 6 bases at V and 4 bases at J, leaving 8 bases unmatched.

The rearrangement uses TRBV14 and TRBJ1-5; TRBD1 is a possible D gene (5 bases). The germline gives CDR1 SGHDN, CDR2 FVKESK. V lost 1 base, J lost 5 bases, and 9 bases lay in between. There are 14 residues in the CDR3. CDR3 in amino acids: CASSQVGGDQPQHF. As DNA, the CDR3 is TGTGCCAGCAGCCAAGTAGGAGGGGATCAGCCCCAGCATTTT.

The V gene is TRBV7-2, the J gene TRBJ2-5; 8 bases map to TRBD2. Germline V gene data show CDR1 as SGHTA and CDR2 as FQGNSA. Germline trimming cut 2 bases from V and 5 bases from J; bases unmatched to any gene: 7. This CDR3 is 15 amino acids long. The CDR3 bases are TGTGCCAGCAGCTTAACCGGGGGGGCCTCCGAGACCCAGTACTTC. Protein: CASSLTGGASETQYF.

The gene calls are TRBV25-1 and TRBJ1-2; unclear D gene. This CDR3 comprises 14 residues. Germline values: CDR1 MGHDK, CDR2 SYGVNS. Deletions cut 3 bases from V and 4 bases from J, with 12 bases between. The CDR3 loop is CASSDPRVFYGYTF. The CDR3 bases are TGTGCCAGCAGTGACCCCCGGGTCTTCTATGGCTACACCTTC.

V usage is TRBV6-1 and J usage is TRBJ2-7; 7 bases map to TRBD2. The length of the CDR3 is 14 residues. Germline loops: CDR1 MNHNS, CDR2 SASEGT. V trimming: 1 base; J trimming: 4 bases; junction bases outside the gene matches: 4. Written as DNA, the CDR3 is TGTGCCAGCAGTGAAGATGGGGGGGGTTACGAGCAGTACTTC. Translation: CASSEDGGGYEQYF.

This clone was observed once. The V and J genes are TRBV11-3 and TRBJ2-2; unclear D gene. Germline loops: CDR1 SGHNT, CDR2 YENEEA. Trimming shortened V by 1 base and J by 3 bases, and 6 bases separated the two germline ends. The CDR3 length is 14 residues. In nucleotides, the CDR3 is TGTGCCAGCAGCTTAGTACAGTACACCGGGGAGCTGTTTTTT. Its translation is CASSLVQYTGELFF. The whole variable domain, filled in from reference TRBV11-3 and TRBJ2-2, reads EAGVVQSPRYKIIEKKQPVAFWCNPISGHNTLYWYLQNLGQGPELLIRYENEEAVDDSQLPKDRFSAERLKGVDSTLKIQPAELGDSAVYLCASSLVQYTGELFFGEGSRLTVL.

The CDR3 here is CAWSPGYLPNTEAFF. The CDR3 DNA is TGTGCCTGGTCTCCGGGATATCTACCTAACACTGAAGCTTTCTTT. The chain recombines TRBV30 with TRBJ1-1; D unresolved. The germline V and J ends were trimmed by 5 bases and 2 bases, with 18 bases remaining between them. CDR3 size: 15 residues. Germline loops: CDR1 GTSNPN, CDR2 SVGIG (reference sequence).

This clone was seen only a few times. The chain joins TRBV7-9 to TRBJ2-5; perhaps TRBD2 as D (6 bases). Trimming took 4 bases from V and 5 from J, leaving 14 bases between them. This CDR3 contains 14 residues. Per the germline V gene, CDR1 is SEHNR and CDR2 is FQNEAQ (reference sequence). DNA for the CDR3: TGTGCCAGCAGCTGGACTAACCTCCCTGAGACCCAGTACTTC. Protein product: CASSWTNLPETQYF.

For the CDR3, the DNA is TGTGCCAGCAGCTTTGACAGGGGGTTGAACACTGAAGCTTTCTTT. Translation: CASSFDRGLNTEAFF. J is TRBJ1-1 and V is TRBV11-2; 9 nucleotides line up with TRBD1. CDR3 length: 15 residues. Looked up from germline, CDR1 is SGHAT and CDR2 is FQNNGV. The ends lost 3 bases at V and 0 bases at J; junction bases unmatched: 2. Using reference TRBV11-2 and TRBJ1-1 for the parts outside the CDR3, the full variable domain is EAGVAQSPRYKIIEKRQSVAFWCNPISGHATLYWYQQILGQGPKLLIQFQNNGVVDDSQLPKDRFSAERLKGVDSTLKIQPAKLEDSAVYLCASSFDRGLNTEAFFGQGTRLTVV.